One T cell receptor (beta chain) is described in this entry. The data derive from a study of control samples from healthy donors and cancer patients. Only in-frame clones appear in the TCRdb table, and some are missing; sequencing was by immunoSEQ multiplex PCR. The repertoire holds more than 95,000 clones, with 85% to 90% as singletons. The CDR3 extends over 14 amino acids. Germline V CDR1 and CDR2: SGHNT, YYREEE (reference sequence). The V end was cut by 4 bases, the J end by 5 bases, with 16 bases between. The specimen sequenced was PBMCs. The chain couples TRBV5-4 to TRBJ2-7; no firm D call. This clonotype was sampled from a man aged 60-69 years with lung cancer. The CDR3 region is CASSNMKGEDEQYV. CDR3 bases: TGTGCCAGCAGCAATATGAAGGGCGAGGACGAGCAGTACGTC.